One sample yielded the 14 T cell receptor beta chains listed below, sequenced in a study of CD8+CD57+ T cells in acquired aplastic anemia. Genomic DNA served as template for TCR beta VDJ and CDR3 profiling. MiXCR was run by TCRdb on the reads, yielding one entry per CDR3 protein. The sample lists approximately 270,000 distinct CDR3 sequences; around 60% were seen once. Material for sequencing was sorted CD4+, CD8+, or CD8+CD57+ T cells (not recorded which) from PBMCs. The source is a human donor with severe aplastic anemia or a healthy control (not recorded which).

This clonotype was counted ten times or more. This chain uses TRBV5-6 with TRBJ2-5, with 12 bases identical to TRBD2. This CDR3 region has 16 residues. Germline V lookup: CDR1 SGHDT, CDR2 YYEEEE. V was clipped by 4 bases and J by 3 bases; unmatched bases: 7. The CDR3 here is CASSLGLAGKEETQYF. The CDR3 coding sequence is TGTGCCAGCAGCCTAGGACTAGCGGGGAAGGAAGAGACCCAGTACTTC.

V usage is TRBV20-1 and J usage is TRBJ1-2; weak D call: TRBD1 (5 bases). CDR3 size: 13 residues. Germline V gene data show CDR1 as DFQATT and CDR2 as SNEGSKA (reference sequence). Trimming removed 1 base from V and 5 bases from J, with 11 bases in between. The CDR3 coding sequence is TGCAGTGCTAGAGTGCCGGGGGGTTATGGCTACACCTTC. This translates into CSARVPGGYGYTF.

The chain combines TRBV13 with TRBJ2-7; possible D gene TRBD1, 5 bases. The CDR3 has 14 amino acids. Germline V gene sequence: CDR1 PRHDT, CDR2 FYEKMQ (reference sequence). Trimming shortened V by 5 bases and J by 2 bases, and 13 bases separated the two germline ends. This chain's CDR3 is CASSRRQRAYEQYF. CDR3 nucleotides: TGTGCCAGCAGCCGCCGACAGAGAGCCTACGAGCAGTACTTC. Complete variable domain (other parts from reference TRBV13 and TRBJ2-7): AAGVIQSPRHLIKEKRETATLKCYPIPRHDTVYWYQQGPGQDPQFLISFYEKMQSDKGSIPDRFSAQQFSDYHSELNMSSLELGDSALYFCASSRRQRAYEQYFGPGTRLTVT.

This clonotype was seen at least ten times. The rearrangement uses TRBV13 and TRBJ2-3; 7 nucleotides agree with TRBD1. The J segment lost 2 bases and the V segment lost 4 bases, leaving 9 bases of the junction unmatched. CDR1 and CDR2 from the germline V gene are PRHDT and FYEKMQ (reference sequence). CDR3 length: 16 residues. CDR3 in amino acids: CASSSTGNGATDTQYF. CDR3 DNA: TGTGCCAGCAGCTCGACAGGGAATGGGGCCACAGATACGCAGTATTTT.

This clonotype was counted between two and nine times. The CDR3 loop is CASSGQQGTGELFF. CDR3 in DNA: TGTGCCAGCAGTGGCCAACAGGGGACCGGGGAGCTGTTTTTT. The chain combines TRBV2 with TRBJ2-2; 7 positions match TRBD1. This CDR3 comprises 14 residues. Trimming cost V 4 bases and J 5 bases; bases outside gene matches: 4. Germline loops: CDR1 SNHLY, CDR2 FYNNEI.

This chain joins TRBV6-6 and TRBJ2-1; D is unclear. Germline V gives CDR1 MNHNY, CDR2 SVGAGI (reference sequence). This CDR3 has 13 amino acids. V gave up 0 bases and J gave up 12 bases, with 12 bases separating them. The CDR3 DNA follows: TGTGCCAGCAGTTACTCGGTCCTCGGCGTGCAGTTCTTC. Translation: CASSYSVLGVQFF.

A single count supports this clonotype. The CDR3 spells CATSDLFSNYGYTF. CDR3 in DNA: TGTGCCACCAGTGATTTGTTCAGTAACTATGGCTACACCTTC. The chain is built from TRBV24-1 and TRBJ1-2; D call uncertain. With 0 bases removed from V and 1 base from J, the gap between germline ends came to 5 bases. The CDR3 runs to 14 residues. CDR1 and CDR2 from the germline V gene are KGHDR and SFDVKD.

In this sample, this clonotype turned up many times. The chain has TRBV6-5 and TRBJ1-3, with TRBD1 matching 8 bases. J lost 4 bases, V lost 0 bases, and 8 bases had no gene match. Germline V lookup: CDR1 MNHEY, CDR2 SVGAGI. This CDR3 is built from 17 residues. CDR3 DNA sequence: TGTGCCAGCAGTTACTCGCCGCAGACAGGGGAAGGAAACACCATATATTTT. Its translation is CASSYSPQTGEGNTIYF.

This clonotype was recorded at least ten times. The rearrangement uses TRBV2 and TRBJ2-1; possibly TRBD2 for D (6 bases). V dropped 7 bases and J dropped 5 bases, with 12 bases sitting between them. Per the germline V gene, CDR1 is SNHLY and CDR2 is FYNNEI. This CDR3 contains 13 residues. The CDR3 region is CASNRDLDNEQFF. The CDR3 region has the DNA TGTGCCAGCAACCGGGACTTGGACAATGAGCAGTTCTTC.

CDR3 region: CASSLRGTGTQETQYF. CDR3 in DNA: TGTGCCAGCAGCCTGAGGGGGACAGGGACCCAAGAGACCCAGTACTTC. This chain links TRBV7-9 with TRBJ2-5, with TRBD1 identical over 9 bases. The CDR3 consists of 16 residues. In germline, CDR1 is SEHNR, CDR2 FQNEAQ (reference sequence). V was clipped by 5 bases and J by 1 base; unmatched bases: 8.

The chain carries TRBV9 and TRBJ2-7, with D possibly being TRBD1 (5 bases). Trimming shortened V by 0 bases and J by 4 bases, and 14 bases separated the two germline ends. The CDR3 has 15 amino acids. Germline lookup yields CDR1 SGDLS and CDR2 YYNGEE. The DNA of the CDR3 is TGTGCCAGCAGCGTAGGCCAGACAGAGTATTACGAGCAGTACTTC. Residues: CASSVGQTEYYEQYF.

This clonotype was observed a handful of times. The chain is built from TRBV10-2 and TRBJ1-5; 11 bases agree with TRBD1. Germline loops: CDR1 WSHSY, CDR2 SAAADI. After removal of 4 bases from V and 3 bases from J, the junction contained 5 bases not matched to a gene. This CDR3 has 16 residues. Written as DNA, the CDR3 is TGCGCCAGCAGTGGGACAGGGGGCGCGTCCAATCAGCCCCAGCATTTT. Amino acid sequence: CASSGTGGASNQPQHF.

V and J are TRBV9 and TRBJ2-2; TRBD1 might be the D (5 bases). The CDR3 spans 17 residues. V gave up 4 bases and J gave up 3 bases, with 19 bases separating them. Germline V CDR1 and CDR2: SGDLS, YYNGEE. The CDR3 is CASSSPFDRVDTGELFF. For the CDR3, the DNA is TGTGCCAGCAGCTCCCCCTTTGACAGAGTCGACACCGGGGAGCTGTTTTTT.

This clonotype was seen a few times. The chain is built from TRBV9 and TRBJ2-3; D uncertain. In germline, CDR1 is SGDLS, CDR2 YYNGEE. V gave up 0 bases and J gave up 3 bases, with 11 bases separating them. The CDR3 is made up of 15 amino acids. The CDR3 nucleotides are TGTGCCAGCAGCGTAGTTCCAGGTGGGACAGATACGCAGTATTTT. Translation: CASSVVPGGTDTQYF.